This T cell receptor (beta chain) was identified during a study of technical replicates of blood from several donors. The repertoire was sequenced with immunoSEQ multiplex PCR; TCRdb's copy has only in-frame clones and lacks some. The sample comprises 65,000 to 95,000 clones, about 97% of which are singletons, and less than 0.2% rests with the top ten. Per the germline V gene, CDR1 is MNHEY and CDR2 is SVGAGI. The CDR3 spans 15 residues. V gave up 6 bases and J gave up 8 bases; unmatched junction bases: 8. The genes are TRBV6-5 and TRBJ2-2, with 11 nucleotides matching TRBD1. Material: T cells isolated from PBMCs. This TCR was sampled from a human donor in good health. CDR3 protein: CASSLGQGAPGELFF. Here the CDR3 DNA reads TGTGCCAGCAGCCTCGGACAGGGGGCGCCGGGGGAGCTGTTTTTT.